A single sample is the source of the 30 T cell receptor beta chains below, sequenced in a study of STAT5B mutations in CD4+ large granular lymphocyte leukemia. Sequenced by immunoSEQ multiplex PCR; TCRdb stores in-frame clones only, minus some. Altogether approximately 35,000 clones are present, 65% to 80% being singletons, with the ten largest covering 2% to 3%. Sequencing was carried out using CD4+ T cells from blood buffy coats. These receptor sequences come from a human donor in good health.

The chain recombines TRBV9 with TRBJ2-1, with 12 bases aligning to TRBD2. Germline V lookup: CDR1 SGDLS, CDR2 YYNGEE. The CDR3 has 15 amino acids. V was clipped by 6 bases and J by 8 bases; unmatched bases: 9. The CDR3 sequence: CASTLAGGPGDEQFF. CDR3 nucleotide sequence: TGTGCCAGCACCCTAGCGGGAGGGCCAGGGGATGAGCAGTTCTTC.

The rearrangement uses TRBV6-6 and TRBJ2-1; D unresolved. Germline V lookup: CDR1 MNHNY, CDR2 SVGAGI (reference sequence). The CDR3 has 16 residues. Deletions cut 6 bases from V and 1 base from J, with 16 bases between. CDR3 protein: CASSLPSVGSYNEQFF. CDR3 nucleotides: TGTGCCAGCAGCCTACCCTCAGTGGGGTCCTACAATGAGCAGTTCTTC.

This sequence joins TRBV6-6 and TRBJ1-1, with D possibly matching TRBD1 (6 bases). The CDR3 has 14 residues. V was clipped by 2 bases and J by 1 base, with 8 bases between them. CDR1 MNHNY and CDR2 SVGAGI come from the germline V gene (reference sequence). CDR3 DNA: TGTGCCAGCAGTTACCCGGGACAGAACACTGAAGCTTTCTTT. Translated, it gives CASSYPGQNTEAFF.

This chain links TRBV19 with TRBJ1-2; no clear D. This CDR3 is 12 amino acids long. V gave up 1 base and J gave up 14 bases, with 14 bases separating them. Per the germline V gene, CDR1 is LNHDA and CDR2 is SQIVND (reference sequence). DNA of the CDR3: TGTGCCAGTAGTATAGCGAGACGGGAACAGACCTTC. Translating gives CASSIARREQTF. The whole variable domain, filled in from reference TRBV19 and TRBJ1-2, reads DGGITQSPKYLFRKEGQNVTLSCEQNLNHDAMYWYRQDPGQGLRLIYYSQIVNDFQKGDIAEGYSVSREKKESFPLTVTSAQKNPTAFYLCASSIARREQTFGSGTRLTVV.

The chain combines TRBV7-9 with TRBJ1-1, with D perhaps matching TRBD1 (6 bases). In germline, CDR1 is SEHNR, CDR2 FQNEAQ (reference sequence). The CDR3 runs to 13 residues. Trimming removed 2 bases at V and 6 bases at J, with 10 bases between. CDR3 residues: CASSLRGRAEAFF. The CDR3 DNA is TGTGCCAGCAGCTTAAGGGGGAGGGCTGAAGCTTTCTTT.

The chain joins TRBV5-8 to TRBJ2-2; 7 nucleotides match TRBD2. V gave up 4 bases and J gave up 4 bases; unmatched junction bases: 19. This CDR3 is built from 19 residues. CDR1 is SGHTS and CDR2 is YDEGEE in the germline V gene. CDR3 nucleotide sequence: TGTGCCAGCAGCCCTCACCCCATTGTGTTGGGGGGGGTCACCGGGGAGCTGTTTTTT. Protein product: CASSPHPIVLGGVTGELFF.

This chain links TRBV11-3 with TRBJ2-6; a weak D match, TRBD1 (5 bases). Between the trimmed V and J ends, which lost 5 bases and 0 bases, there was a span of 8 bases. The CDR3 is made up of 15 amino acids. CDR1 is SGHNT and CDR2 is YENEEA in the germline V gene. The CDR3 is CASSLTGSGANVLTF. The CDR3 nucleotides read TGTGCCAGCAGCCTTACAGGCTCTGGGGCCAACGTCCTGACTTTC.

The rearrangement links TRBV10-2 to TRBJ2-7, with 11 bases fitting TRBD1. The germline gives CDR1 WSHSY, CDR2 SAAADI. CDR3 size: 15 residues. V shed 4 bases, J shed 5 bases, and the junction held 7 bases outside the gene matches. CDR3: CASSVIPGQGDEQYF. Written as DNA, the CDR3 is TGCGCCAGCAGTGTAATCCCGGGACAGGGGGACGAGCAGTACTTC.

V and J are TRBV6-1 and TRBJ1-4; D is uncertain. V was shortened by 4 bases and J by 2 bases, with 8 bases between the two germline ends. Germline V gene sequence: CDR1 MNHNS, CDR2 SASEGT. CDR3 size: 14 residues. As DNA, the CDR3 is TGTGCCAGCAGTGTAGAGCGCACTAATGAAAAACTGTTTTTT. The encoded protein is CASSVERTNEKLFF.

V gene TRBV4-1 combines with J gene TRBJ2-1; D could derive from TRBD1 or TRBD2 (5 bases each). Germline CDR1 is MGHRA and CDR2 is YSYEKL. CDR3 length equals 17 residues. With 0 bases removed from V and 3 bases from J, the gap between germline ends came to 15 bases. In DNA, the CDR3 is TGCGCCAGCAGCCAAGATGGGGCGGGCGGGTACTACAATGAGCAGTTCTTC. Translating it yields CASSQDGAGGYYNEQFF.

The chain employs TRBV18 and TRBJ2-5; TRBD2 is a possible D gene (5 bases). The germline CDR1 and CDR2 sequences are KGHSH and LQKENI. V lost 3 bases, J lost 0 bases, and 17 bases lay in between. The CDR3 spans 17 residues. DNA for the CDR3: TGTGCCAGCTCACCCCTGGGAGCGACGTCGTACCAAGAGACCCAGTACTTC. Protein sequence: CASSPLGATSYQETQYF.

The chain is built from TRBV2 and TRBJ1-2; a weak D match, TRBD1 (5 bases). This CDR3 spans 15 amino acids. V was cut by 2 bases and J by 4 bases, with 14 bases left in between. CDR1 and CDR2 from the germline V gene are SNHLY and FYNNEI. Here the CDR3 reads CASSELPLRGYGYTF. In DNA, the CDR3 is TGTGCCAGCAGTGAACTCCCATTGAGGGGCTATGGCTACACCTTC.

This sequence joins TRBV5-6 and TRBJ2-2; the match to TRBD1 covers 7 bases. This CDR3 comprises 12 residues. J lost 11 bases, V lost 4 bases, and 5 bases had no gene match. Germline V gives CDR1 SGHDT, CDR2 YYEEEE. The CDR3 is CASSTGVGELFF. CDR3 DNA: TGTGCCAGCAGCACAGGGGTCGGAGAGCTGTTTTTT.

The sample holds one count of this clone. The V and J genes are TRBV9 and TRBJ2-1, with 10 bases fitting TRBD2. There are 18 residues in the CDR3. V shed 1 base and J 7 bases; nucleotides not matched to a gene: 14. CDR1 SGDLS and CDR2 YYNGEE come from the germline V gene. CDR3 nucleotide sequence: TGTGCCAGCAGCGTAAGTTGGGGGCTAGCGGGAGACCGGAATGAGCAGTTCTTC. It encodes CASSVSWGLAGDRNEQFF. The complete variable domain, with remaining parts taken from reference TRBV9 and TRBJ2-1, reads DSGVTQTPKHLITATGQRVTLRCSPRSGDLSVYWYQQSLDQGLQFLIQYYNGEERAKGNILERFSAQQFPDLHSELNLSSLELGDSALYFCASSVSWGLAGDRNEQFFGPGTRLTVL.

This chain links TRBV11-2 with TRBJ2-1, with TRBD2 matching 11 bases. CDR1 and CDR2 from the germline V gene are SGHAT and FQNNGV. This CDR3 is 17 amino acids long. V was pared by 6 bases and J by 3 bases, with 10 bases of the junction left unmatched. This CDR3 is CASSPVPGLADYNEQFF. In DNA form, the CDR3 reads TGTGCCAGCAGTCCGGTGCCGGGACTAGCGGACTACAATGAGCAGTTCTTC.

The chain joins TRBV5-1 to TRBJ2-2; TRBD2 aligns across 7 bases. The CDR3 has 16 amino acids. Germline loops: CDR1 SGHRS, CDR2 YFSETQ. The V and J ends lost 0 bases and 1 base, in that order; junction bases with no gene match: 3. CDR3 amino acids: CASSLELAKNTGELFF. The CDR3 nucleotides are TGCGCCAGCAGCTTGGAACTAGCGAAGAACACCGGGGAGCTGTTTTTT.

This rearrangement joins TRBV6-5 to TRBJ1-5; TRBD1 matches 7 bases. V trimming: 8 bases; J trimming: 4 bases; junction bases outside the gene matches: 8. The CDR3 is 14 residues long. Per the germline V gene, CDR1 is MNHEY and CDR2 is SVGAGI. CDR3 region: CASRQGGANQPQHF. CDR3 nucleotides: TGTGCCAGCCGACAGGGTGGGGCAAATCAGCCCCAGCATTTT.

In its sample, this clone was seen a few times. This chain connects TRBV2 to TRBJ1-2; TRBD1 matches 9 bases. The germline CDR1 and CDR2 sequences are SNHLY and FYNNEI. J was trimmed by 10 bases and V by 7 bases; bases with no gene match: 16. The CDR3 sequence is 15 residues long. CDR3 amino acids: CASNPERQGGGNYTF. As DNA, the CDR3 is TGTGCCAGCAACCCCGAGCGACAGGGGGGGGGCAACTACACCTTC.

This clone was detected only once. The chain carries TRBV2 and TRBJ2-7; no reliable D call. The V gene's germline CDR1 is SNHLY and CDR2 FYNNEI. Trimming cost V 9 bases and J 1 base, with 16 bases left between them. The length of the CDR3 is 14 residues. CDR3 region: CASASQDGSYEQYF. DNA for the CDR3: TGTGCCAGTGCAAGTCAGGACGGATCCTACGAGCAGTACTTC.

CDR3 region: CASRRPTGRENTIYF. CDR3 bases: TGTGCCAGCAGACGCCCGACAGGGAGGGAAAACACCATATATTTT. This chain links TRBV6-1 with TRBJ1-3, with TRBD1 matching over 7 bases. This CDR3 contains 15 residues. Germline-derived CDR1 and CDR2 are MNHNS and SASEGT. The junction had 11 bases not matched to a gene; V was cut back by 6 bases and J by 6 bases.

The genes are TRBV10-2 and TRBJ2-7; TRBD2 matches at 9 bases. Germline-derived CDR1 and CDR2 are WSHSY and SAAADI. This CDR3 contains 16 residues. The junction had 8 bases not matched to a gene; V was cut back by 2 bases and J by 3 bases. This CDR3 is CASSEGGVAGDYEQYF. The CDR3 DNA is TGCGCCAGCAGTGAGGGGGGAGTAGCGGGGGACTACGAGCAGTACTTC.

The V call is TRBV10-1, the J call TRBJ1-1; D remains unclear. The length of the CDR3 is 12 residues. Germline loops: CDR1 WNHNN, CDR2 SYGVQD (reference sequence). Trimming shortened V by 8 bases and J by 4 bases, and 11 bases separated the two germline ends. Written as DNA, the CDR3 is TGCGCCAGCGGAAAAACAAGCACTGAAGCTTTCTTT. Amino acid sequence: CASGKTSTEAFF.

The J gene is TRBJ1-1, the V gene TRBV6-5, with D possibly TRBD1 on 5 matching bases. Germline V gene lookup returns CDR1 MNHEY and CDR2 SVGAGI. The CDR3 contains 13 residues. The V gene lost 10 bases and the J gene lost 1 base, with 13 bases spanning the gap. This CDR3 is CATGTLGNTEAFF. CDR3 in DNA: TGTGCCACAGGGACCCTGGGGAACACTGAAGCTTTCTTT.

The rearrangement uses TRBV11-2 and TRBJ2-1; 7 positions match TRBD2. CDR3 size: 13 residues. The J segment lost 5 bases and the V segment lost 6 bases, leaving 4 bases of the junction unmatched. Germline V gene sequence: CDR1 SGHAT, CDR2 FQNNGV. CDR3 in amino acids: CASSGSGNNEQFF. DNA of the CDR3: TGTGCCAGCAGTGGCAGCGGGAACAATGAGCAGTTCTTC.

V gene TRBV6-1 combines with J gene TRBJ1-1, with TRBD1 matching 7 bases. Looked up from germline, CDR1 is MNHNS and CDR2 is SASEGT. The CDR3 extends over 15 amino acids. Losses at the gene ends were 1 base for V and 5 bases for J; bases not matched to a gene: 7. CDR3 coding DNA: TGTGCCAGCAGTGAAGTTAAACAGGGGATTACTGAAGCTTTCTTT. The encoded protein is CASSEVKQGITEAFF.

This chain uses TRBV5-1 with TRBJ2-3; a possible D gene is TRBD2 (6 bases). CDR1 and CDR2 (germline): SGHRS, YFSETQ. The V end was cut by 2 bases, the J end by 6 bases, with 16 bases between. The CDR3 has 15 residues. The CDR3 here is CASSFGRGLTDTQYF. The CDR3 coding sequence is TGCGCCAGCAGCTTCGGGCGGGGTCTCACGGATACGCAGTATTTT.

This clone has a single count. V usage is TRBV27 and J usage is TRBJ1-2, with TRBD1 as a possible D gene (5 bases). Per germline, CDR1 MNHEY and CDR2 SMNVEV (reference sequence). The CDR3 covers 13 residues. Trimming cost V 3 bases and J 6 bases, with 11 bases left between them. CDR3 coding DNA: TGTGCCAGCAGTTTTAGGTCAGGGCATGGCTACACCTTC. Translation: CASSFRSGHGYTF.

The chain is built from TRBV11-2 and TRBJ1-1, with 9 bases matching TRBD1. From germline, CDR1 is SGHAT and CDR2 FQNNGV. The J segment lost 14 bases and the V segment lost 5 bases, leaving 18 bases of the junction unmatched. CDR3 length: 15 amino acids. As DNA, the CDR3 is TGTGCCAGCAGCCAAATCACAGGGGGCGTAGGGGCAATCTTCTTT. Translating gives CASSQITGGVGAIFF.

This clone was seen once. The CDR3, as DNA: TGTGCCAGCTCACAGGGCCCGAACACTGAAGCTTTCTTT. Encoded protein: CASSQGPNTEAFF. The genes are TRBV18 and TRBJ1-1; D not certain. V was trimmed by 4 bases and J by 1 base, leaving 7 bases between them. This CDR3 is built from 13 residues. CDR1 KGHSH and CDR2 LQKENI come from the germline V gene.

The chain combines TRBV30 with TRBJ1-6; D is undetermined. This CDR3 region has 13 residues. Germline CDR1 GTSNPN, CDR2 SVGIG (reference sequence). V was shortened by 2 bases and J by 7 bases, with 9 bases between the two germline ends. The CDR3 DNA sequence: TGTGCCTGGAGTATTGGCACCAATTCACCCCTCCACTTT. Protein product: CAWSIGTNSPLHF.